The 19 T cell receptor beta chains given below trace back to one sample, sequenced in a study of post-analysis software for immune sequencing data. Study results and limitations: Five or six TRBV segments, TRBV5-6, TRBV5-1 and TRBV20-1 among them, were found more frequent in patients than controls.

cDNA libraries of TCR beta carried unique molecular identifiers. Via MiXCR, TCRdb re-called the PCR reads, giving one row per CDR3 protein. The sample has about 560,000 distinct CDR3 sequences, about 40% seen once. These receptors are not linked to any known antigen. Source material: blood. Receptors originate from a girl between 10 and 17 years old with multiple sclerosis.

This clonotype was found once. The chain recombines TRBV29-1 with TRBJ1-2, with unresolved D. Germline V lookup: CDR1 SQVTM, CDR2 ANQGSEA. The CDR3 consists of 13 residues. V lost 7 bases, J lost 4 bases, and 16 bases lay in between. CDR3 loop: CSAGPDRPYGYTF. The CDR3 bases are TGCAGCGCAGGCCCGGACCGACCCTATGGCTACACCTTC.

The V and J genes are TRBV20-1 and TRBJ1-1, with 7 nucleotides matching TRBD1. This CDR3 has 15 residues. Germline-derived CDR1 and CDR2 are DFQATT and SNEGSKA (reference sequence). V lost 6 bases and J lost 5; bases outside the gene matches: 15. The CDR3 DNA is TGCAGTGCACCCGACGCACAGGGGCTAGATACTGAAGCTTTCTTT. Protein sequence: CSAPDAQGLDTEAFF.

The gene calls are TRBV20-1 and TRBJ2-4, with TRBD2 identical over 9 bases. The J call may be incorrect, as the DNA end agrees better with TRBJ2-7. Germline loops: CDR1 DFQATT, CDR2 SNEGSKA (reference sequence). The length of the CDR3 is 16 residues. CDR3 coding DNA: TGCAGTGCTAGAGATAGGGCGGGAGGGCCTGGATACGAGCAGTACTTC. Translated, it gives CSARDRAGGPGYEQYF.

V and J are TRBV20-1 and TRBJ2-4; 9 bases fit TRBD1. With 5 bases clipped from V and 12 bases from J, the junction kept 11 bases outside the gene matches. The CDR3 is 13 residues long. The germline V gene has CDR1 DFQATT and CDR2 SNEGSKA (reference sequence). In DNA, the CDR3 is TGCAGTGCTCCGAGACAGGGGGGAGACACTCAGTACTTC. Encoded protein: CSAPRQGGDTQYF.

Here the CDR3 reads CSVEQGSSYEQYF. DNA of the CDR3: TGCAGCGTTGAACAGGGGAGCTCCTACGAGCAGTACTTC. The chain has TRBV29-1 and TRBJ2-7; weak D call: TRBD1 (6 bases). This CDR3 has 13 residues. V was clipped by 2 bases and J by 0 bases, with 8 bases between them. Germline V gives CDR1 SQVTM, CDR2 ANQGSEA.

The chain recombines TRBV7-9 with TRBJ2-7; no firm D call. Deletions cut 1 base from V and 0 bases from J, with 10 bases between. The CDR3 runs 15 residues. Germline CDR1 and CDR2: SEHNR and FQNEAQ (reference sequence). As DNA, the CDR3 is TGTGCCAGCAGCTTAGATCAAGCGCTCTCCTACGAGCAGTACTTC. Amino acids: CASSLDQALSYEQYF.

This clonotype was counted between two and nine times. The chain employs TRBV9 and TRBJ2-1; 7 nucleotides align to TRBD2. The germline CDR1 and CDR2 sequences are SGDLS and YYNGEE. This CDR3 spans 13 amino acids. V shed 1 base and J 6 bases; nucleotides not matched to a gene: 1. CDR3 sequence: CASSVRTSNEQFF. Written as DNA, the CDR3 is TGTGCCAGCAGCGTACGGACTAGCAATGAGCAGTTCTTC.

J is TRBJ1-5 and V is TRBV2; D remains unclear. V lost 4 bases to trimming and J lost 5 bases, with 12 bases between them. Germline lookup yields CDR1 SNHLY and CDR2 FYNNEI. The CDR3 is 14 residues long. In DNA form, the CDR3 reads TGTGCCAGCAGTGGGGAGGGATTCGATCAGCCCCAGCATTTT. The encoded protein is CASSGEGFDQPQHF.

The J gene is TRBJ2-7, the V gene TRBV5-1, with D possibly being TRBD1 (7 bases). V was trimmed by 7 bases and J by 6 bases, leaving 14 bases between them. This CDR3 region has 12 residues. CDR1 is SGHRS and CDR2 is YFSETQ in the germline V gene. This CDR3 is CASGGTACEQYF. The CDR3 DNA reads as TGCGCCAGCGGGGGGACAGCCTGCGAGCAGTACTTC. The variable domain in full, with the rest retrieved from reference TRBV5-1 and TRBJ2-7, is KAGVTQTPRYLIKTRGQQVTLSCSPISGHRSVSWYQQTPGQGLQFLFEYFSETQRNKGNFPGRFSGRQFSNSRSEMNVSTLELGDSALYLCASGGTACEQYFGPGTRLTVT.

Written as DNA, the CDR3 is TGTGCCAGCAGTCGACAACTAGCGGGAGAGAGCAATGAGCAGTTCTTC. This sequence encodes CASSRQLAGESNEQFF. The gene calls are TRBV12-3 or TRBV12-4 and TRBJ2-1; TRBD2 aligns across 11 bases. Trimming at V came to 5 bases and at J to 6 bases, leaving 9 bases not matched to a gene. The CDR3 is 16 residues long.

This clonotype was counted between two and nine times. The V call is TRBV12-3 or TRBV12-4, the J call TRBJ2-7; 7 positions agree with TRBD2. This CDR3 is 14 amino acids long. The J segment lost 0 bases and the V segment lost 4 bases, leaving 3 bases of the junction unmatched. The CDR3 is CASSSSGDSYEQYF. The CDR3 coding sequence is TGTGCCAGCAGTTCCAGCGGGGACTCCTACGAGCAGTACTTC.

The rearrangement joins TRBV7-2 to TRBJ1-5; D is ambiguous. The CDR3 consists of 17 residues. Trimming cost V 5 bases and J 2 bases, with 19 bases left between them. Germline lookup yields CDR1 SGHTA and CDR2 FQGNSA. The CDR3 sequence is CASSPHDGILGNQPQHF. CDR3 coding DNA: TGTGCCAGCAGCCCGCATGACGGAATCCTAGGCAATCAGCCCCAGCATTTT.

This chain links TRBV29-1 with TRBJ2-2, with D perhaps given as TRBD1 or TRBD2 (5 bases each). From germline, CDR1 is SQVTM and CDR2 ANQGSEA. The CDR3 covers 15 residues. V lost 1 base to trimming and J lost 2 bases, with 11 bases between them. This CDR3 is CSVEGDGPNTGELFF. CDR3 coding DNA: TGCAGCGTTGAAGGGGACGGGCCAAACACCGGGGAGCTGTTTTTT.

V gene TRBV12-3 or TRBV12-4 combines with J gene TRBJ1-1; D possibly corresponds to TRBD1 (6 bases). This CDR3 region has 14 residues. V lost 4 bases and J 3 bases, leaving 12 bases between the germline ends. CDR3 in DNA: TGTGCCAGCAGTTCTCGGGGGCTCGACACTGAAGCTTTCTTT. Translated: CASSSRGLDTEAFF.

This chain uses TRBV6-5 with TRBJ2-7, with D possibly being TRBD1 (5 bases). Germline CDR1 MNHEY, CDR2 SVGAGI. The CDR3 is 17 amino acids. Trimming removed 3 bases from V and 0 bases from J, with 18 bases in between. This CDR3 reads CASSYSTTEPYSYEQYF. The DNA for the CDR3 is TGTGCCAGCAGTTATTCAACGACAGAGCCCTACTCCTACGAGCAGTACTTC.

The chain couples TRBV7-8 to TRBJ2-3; 14 bases fit TRBD2. CDR3 length: 16 residues. V dropped 5 bases and J dropped 5; count of bases not matched to a gene: 6. Germline CDR1 reads SGHVS; CDR2 reads FQNEAQ. DNA for the CDR3: TGTGCCAGCAGCCCGAGACTAGCGGGAGGGATAGATACGCAGTATTTT. Translating gives CASSPRLAGGIDTQYF.

The CDR3 nucleotides are TGCGCCAGCAGCTTTCGGACAGGGGATGGCTACAATGAGCAGTTCTTC. It encodes CASSFRTGDGYNEQFF. The chain carries TRBV5-1 and TRBJ2-1, with TRBD1 matching over 9 bases. This CDR3 has 16 residues. Germline CDR1 SGHRS, CDR2 YFSETQ. V lost 2 bases to trimming and J lost 3 bases; unmatched junction nucleotides: 6.

CDR3 sequence (DNA): TGTGCCAGCAGTTTATGGACTAGCCTCACAGATACGCAGTATTTT. This translates into CASSLWTSLTDTQYF. The rearrangement links TRBV12-3 or TRBV12-4 to TRBJ2-3; 8 nucleotides match TRBD2. CDR3 length: 15 residues. J gave up 2 bases and V 2 bases, and 3 bases lay outside the gene matches.

The genes are TRBV7-2 and TRBJ2-5; D is undetermined. Germline values: CDR1 SGHTA, CDR2 FQGNSA. V lost 1 base and J 4 bases, leaving 13 bases between the germline ends. CDR3 length: 15 amino acids. CDR3 in DNA: TGTGCCAGCAGCTTAGGGGTGTCGGACCGAGAGACCCAGTACTTC. Translating it yields CASSLGVSDRETQYF.